This TCR beta chain was documented in a study of tumor-infiltrating lymphocytes in primary liver carcinoma. Germline V CDR1 and CDR2: SGHAT, FQNNGV. CDR3 length: 17 residues. A constant-region primer primed TCR beta cDNA synthesis from about 490 ng of total RNA. Library construction for TCR beta comprised three nested multiplex PCR rounds performed with slightly modified ARM-PCR. The study ran its first two PCR rounds for roughly 11 cycles each, using TRBV1-TRBV30 forward primers and a C-beta reverse primer. MiXCR, run by TCRdb on the multiplex PCR reads, gives a single entry per CDR3 protein. In the table there are tens of thousands of distinct CDR3 sequences, around 70% of which are singletons. Co-extracting RNA and DNA was done with roughly 17-31 mg of unsorted bulk tissue as input. Study-wide results and limits: The study found a significantly higher top-250-clone fraction in tumors than in blood (p = 0.039).

Of note for this clonotype: Its specificity is unknown. Germline is not matched at one junction end, which may reflect a read error.

The specimen sequenced was liver tumor tissue from sampling region 2. Specified subset: tumor region T2, inferior pole. This clonotype was sampled from a man aged 40-49 years with primary liver carcinoma and hepatitis B virus infection. J is TRBJ2-3 and V is TRBV11-2, with D possibly TRBD2 on 5 matching bases. The CDR3 reads CASTIRRLNESTDTQYF. The CDR3 nucleotides read TGCGCCAGCACCATCCGGAGGCTAAATGAGAGCACAGATACACAGTATTTT.